A single sample gave rise to the 12 T cell receptor beta chains below, sequenced in a study of T cell responses to AZD1222 COVID-19 vaccine. Clones were sequenced by immunoSEQ multiplex PCR, and TCRdb holds only the in-frame ones, with some missing. Counted here are about 100,000 clones, about 86% occurring once; the ten biggest clones make up approximately 3%. The sample in question was peripheral blood, obtained on day 0 of AZD1222 vaccination. The source of these receptors is an adult in good health.

The chain links TRBV24-1 to TRBJ2-4, with D tentatively TRBD1 (6 bases). CDR3 length: 15 amino acids. Germline CDR1 reads KGHDR; CDR2 reads SFDVKD. V shed 4 bases and J shed 0 bases, with 9 bases lying between them. The CDR3 spells CATSDPTGAKNIQYF. The DNA of the CDR3 is TGTGCCACCAGTGACCCGACAGGAGCCAAAAACATTCAGTACTTC.

This chain links TRBV2 with TRBJ2-5; D not resolved. The CDR3 totals 13 residues. Germline V gene data show CDR1 as SNHLY and CDR2 as FYNNEI. Trimming shortened V by 8 bases and J by 1 base, and 11 bases separated the two germline ends. In DNA, the CDR3 is TGTGCCAGCTTAAGACCGATCCAAGAGACCCAGTACTTC. Protein: CASLRPIQETQYF. The full variable domain, completed using reference TRBV2 and TRBJ2-5, is EPEVTQTPSHQVTQMGQEVILRCVPISNHLYFYWYRQILGQKVEFLVSFYNNEISEKSEIFDDQFSVERPDGSNFTLKIRSTKLEDSAMYFCASLRPIQETQYFGPGTRLLVL.

The chain links TRBV7-9 to TRBJ2-7; D gene uncertain. The CDR3 covers 12 residues. Per the germline V gene, CDR1 is SEHNR and CDR2 is FQNEAQ (reference sequence). V was pared by 4 bases and J by 2 bases, with 6 bases between. This CDR3 is CASSSGTYEQYF. The CDR3 DNA reads TGTGCCAGCAGCTCGGGCACCTACGAGCAGTACTTC.

This chain joins TRBV10-3 and TRBJ1-5; 7 bases line up with TRBD1. Germline loops: CDR1 ENHRY, CDR2 SYGVKD. The CDR3 has 16 amino acids. V trimming: 2 bases; J trimming: 6 bases; junction bases outside the gene matches: 10. CDR3 in amino acids: CAISEAGGTVGQPQHF. In nucleotides, the CDR3 is TGTGCCATCAGTGAGGCTGGGGGGACAGTCGGTCAGCCCCAGCATTTT.

V usage is TRBV13 and J usage is TRBJ2-1; 7 nucleotides line up with TRBD2. Germline trimming cut 3 bases from V and 3 bases from J; bases unmatched to any gene: 5. The CDR3 runs 15 residues. Per germline, CDR1 PRHDT and CDR2 FYEKMQ (reference sequence). CDR3 region: CASSFRRGNYNEQFF. The CDR3, as DNA: TGTGCCAGCAGCTTCCGGCGGGGGAACTACAATGAGCAGTTCTTC.

The chain recombines TRBV9 with TRBJ1-2; 8 nucleotides line up with TRBD1. This CDR3 is 15 amino acids long. The ends lost 0 bases at V and 2 bases at J; junction bases unmatched: 3. The V gene's germline CDR1 is SGDLS and CDR2 YYNGEE. The CDR3 spells CASSVDPGGNYGYTF. The CDR3 DNA reads TGTGCCAGCAGCGTAGATCCAGGGGGCAACTATGGCTACACCTTC.

The rearrangement uses TRBV4-2 and TRBJ1-2; the match to TRBD1 covers 9 bases. CDR3 size: 15 residues. Germline-derived CDR1 and CDR2 are LGHNA and YNFKEQ. V trimming: 5 bases; J trimming: 8 bases; junction bases outside the gene matches: 12. The CDR3 loop is CASSSQARTGAGYTF. The CDR3 nucleotides are TGTGCCAGCAGCTCCCAGGCGAGGACAGGGGCCGGCTACACCTTC.

The V and J genes are TRBV27 and TRBJ2-3; 7 bases map to TRBD2. The germline V gene has CDR1 MNHEY and CDR2 SMNVEV (reference sequence). This CDR3 is built from 16 residues. V dropped 5 bases and J dropped 3; count of bases not matched to a gene: 11. The CDR3 region has the DNA TGTGCCAGCAGTCCGCAGACGGGACTAAAAACAGATACGCAGTATTTT. This gives the protein CASSPQTGLKTDTQYF.

The chain combines TRBV7-9 with TRBJ2-5; 10 bases fit TRBD2. This CDR3 spans 16 amino acids. Germline lookup yields CDR1 SEHNR and CDR2 FQNEAQ (reference sequence). V gave up 5 bases and J gave up 1 base; unmatched junction bases: 7. Here the CDR3 DNA reads TGTGCCAGCAGCCGGCTAGCGGGGGTGCTCCAAGAGACCCAGTACTTC. Translated: CASSRLAGVLQETQYF. The entire variable domain, with the rest obtained from reference TRBV7-9 and TRBJ2-5, is as follows: DTGVSQNPRHKITKRGQNVTFRCDPISEHNRLYWYRQTLGQGPEFLTYFQNEAQLEKSRLLSDRFSAERPKGSFSTLEIQRTEQGDSAMYLCASSRLAGVLQETQYFGPGTRLLVL.

This chain joins TRBV29-1 and TRBJ1-3; D is ambiguous. There are 13 residues in the CDR3. The ends were cut back, 7 bases at V and 1 base at J, with 11 bases in the middle. Germline V gene data show CDR1 as SQVTM and CDR2 as ANQGSEA. The CDR3 is CSGESESGNTIYF. DNA of the CDR3: TGCAGCGGAGAGAGTGAATCTGGAAACACCATATATTTT.

The chain combines TRBV18 with TRBJ2-3, with a tentative D call TRBD1 (5 bases). Germline assignment: CDR1 KGHSH and CDR2 LQKENI. The length of the CDR3 is 15 residues. Deletions cut 2 bases from V and 2 bases from J, with 11 bases between. The CDR3 DNA reads as TGTGCCAGCTCACCAACGACAGTGGCCACAGATACGCAGTATTTT. Its translation: CASSPTTVATDTQYF.

The J gene is TRBJ2-7, the V gene TRBV7-9; D is possibly TRBD1 (5 bases). Germline V lookup: CDR1 SEHNR, CDR2 FQNEAQ (reference sequence). This CDR3 spans 14 amino acids. Trimming took 5 bases from V and 2 from J, leaving 13 bases between them. CDR3 in DNA: TGTGCCAGCAGCCCATCGACAGCCACCTACGAGCAGTACTTC. Translation gives CASSPSTATYEQYF.